Sequencing of this T cell receptor beta chain was carried out in a study of early T cells in non-severe SARS-CoV-2 infection. Trimming stripped 6 bases from V and 2 bases from J, with 16 bases between. Germline CDR1 and CDR2: SQVTM and ANQGSEA. The CDR3 contains 14 residues. TCRdb used MiXCR to reprocess the 5' RACE reads, holding one entry per CDR3 protein. Seen here are tens of thousands of distinct CDR3 sequences, 9% to 15% observed once, and the top ten hold 4.5%. This clonotype has a handful of counts. The sequenced sample consisted of whole blood. This chain joins TRBV29-1 and TRBJ1-1; unclear D gene. This clonotype was sampled from an adult who was a healthcare worker with PCR-confirmed SARS-CoV-2 infection or an uninfected control (not recorded which). Here the CDR3 DNA reads TGCAGCGTCCCCGAGGTCTGGGGAAACACTGAAGCTTTCTTT. It codes for CSVPEVWGNTEAFF.